One sample yielded the 23 T cell receptor beta chains listed below, sequenced in a study of STAT5B mutations in CD4+ large granular lymphocyte leukemia. TCRdb's table, derived via immunoSEQ multiplex PCR, lists solely in-frame clones and lacks some. The sample consists of some 35,000 clones, about 70% of them appearing once. Material: CD4+ T cells from blood buffy coats. The receptor source for this set is a human donor in good health.

The CDR3 region has the DNA TGTGCCAGCAGCGTCACCTTACATCAGGGAGGGGGCACAGATACGCAGTATTTT. Its protein product is CASSVTLHQGGGTDTQYF. The rearrangement uses TRBV9 and TRBJ2-3, with 7 bases fitting TRBD2. CDR3 length equals 18 residues. Germline assignment: CDR1 SGDLS and CDR2 YYNGEE. Losses at the gene ends were 2 bases for V and 1 base for J; bases not matched to a gene: 13.

This chain links TRBV7-6 with TRBJ2-3; 8 bases are a match to TRBD1. The germline V gene encodes CDR1 SGHVS and CDR2 FNYEAQ. This CDR3 region has 15 residues. Losses at the gene ends were 1 base for V and 5 bases for J; bases not matched to a gene: 5. In DNA, the CDR3 is TGTGCCAGCAGCTTAGGGACAGGGTTTGGAGATACGCAGTATTTT. Protein sequence: CASSLGTGFGDTQYF.

The chain employs TRBV4-1 and TRBJ2-1; no firm D call. Germline V gene data show CDR1 as MGHRA and CDR2 as YSYEKL. The CDR3 length is 17 residues. Trimming pared 3 bases from V and 9 bases from J, leaving 24 bases between. The CDR3 region has the DNA TGCGCCAGCAGCCAGAGAGATGCTGGGCAGATGGGTACTGAGCAGTTCTTC. Translating it yields CASSQRDAGQMGTEQFF.

The chain combines TRBV6-1 with TRBJ1-1; 10 nucleotides agree with TRBD1. V lost 3 bases, J lost 10 bases, and 5 bases stayed unmatched. Germline V gives CDR1 MNHNS, CDR2 SASEGT. This CDR3 is 13 amino acids long. The CDR3 nucleotides are TGTGCCAGCAGTGACCGGGACAGGGGAGCAGCTTTCTTT. Its translation is CASSDRDRGAAFF.

This clone was counted only a few times. This chain connects TRBV15 to TRBJ2-7, with 11 bases aligning to TRBD2. The CDR3 length is 17 residues. Trimming cost V 1 base and J 0 bases; bases outside gene matches: 5. Germline assignment: CDR1 LNHNV and CDR2 YYDKDF (reference sequence). The CDR3 DNA reads TGTGCCACCAGCAGAGTCCTACTAGCGGGAGCCTCCTACGAGCAGTACTTC. Protein: CATSRVLLAGASYEQYF.

The chain carries TRBV5-6 and TRBJ1-6; a weak D match, TRBD1 (5 bases). The CDR3 is 15 amino acids. V was trimmed by 2 bases and J by 9 bases, leaving 15 bases between them. Germline lookup yields CDR1 SGHDT and CDR2 YYEEEE. The CDR3 is CASSFGDGQRSPLHF. CDR3 coding DNA: TGTGCCAGCAGCTTTGGGGACGGTCAGCGTTCACCCCTCCACTTT.

The V gene is TRBV10-3, the J gene TRBJ1-5; D is unresolved. V was cut by 7 bases and J by 0 bases, with 10 bases left in between. Germline V lookup: CDR1 ENHRY, CDR2 SYGVKD. CDR3 size: 14 residues. The CDR3 DNA reads as TGTGCCATCAATCAGGAAAATAGCAATCAGCCCCAGCATTTT. This sequence encodes CAINQENSNQPQHF.

This chain joins TRBV28 and TRBJ2-2; 8 bases agree with TRBD1. V dropped 3 bases and J dropped 1; count of bases not matched to a gene: 1. This CDR3 has 15 residues. Germline CDR1 and CDR2: MDHEN and SYDVKM. CDR3 residues: CASSLGTGNTGELFF. CDR3 bases: TGTGCCAGCAGTTTGGGGACAGGGAACACCGGGGAGCTGTTTTTT.

J is TRBJ1-4 and V is TRBV6-1; D may be TRBD1 (5 bases). Germline lookup yields CDR1 MNHNS and CDR2 SASEGT. The CDR3 loop spans 14 amino acids. V was shortened by 6 bases and J by 8 bases, with 16 bases between the two germline ends. The CDR3 nucleotides read TGTGCCAGCAGCTGGGACCGCCAAGGGGAAAAACTGTTTTTT. Its protein product is CASSWDRQGEKLFF.

This clone came up a few times. The chain employs TRBV6-4 and TRBJ2-7, with 9 bases matching TRBD1. The germline V gene encodes CDR1 MRHNA and CDR2 SNTAGT. The CDR3 is 15 amino acids. V trimming: 5 bases; J trimming: 3 bases; junction bases outside the gene matches: 8. The CDR3 loop reads CASSREPGQGYEQYF. The CDR3 DNA is TGTGCCAGCAGTAGGGAGCCGGGACAGGGCTACGAGCAGTACTTC.

The chain combines TRBV30 with TRBJ1-2; tentatively, D is TRBD1 (5 bases). With 4 bases removed from V and 4 bases from J, the gap between germline ends came to 13 bases. CDR1 GTSNPN and CDR2 SVGIG come from the germline V gene (reference sequence). The CDR3 runs 13 residues. The CDR3 DNA sequence: TGTGCCTGGACTTCAGGGAGCGCCTATGGCTACACCTTC. It translates to CAWTSGSAYGYTF.

The V call is TRBV27, the J call TRBJ2-1; 7 bases map to TRBD2. CDR1 MNHEY and CDR2 SMNVEV come from the germline V gene (reference sequence). With 4 bases clipped from V and 5 bases from J, the junction kept 14 bases outside the gene matches. This CDR3 has 17 residues. The CDR3 loop is CASSYSTLTSRDNEQFF. CDR3 DNA: TGTGCCAGCAGTTATTCAACGTTGACTAGCAGAGACAATGAGCAGTTCTTC.

V is TRBV6-1 and J is TRBJ2-2; D could derive from TRBD1 or TRBD2 (5 bases each). V was trimmed by 3 bases and J by 4 bases, leaving 15 bases between them. CDR1 and CDR2 (germline): MNHNS, SASEGT. This CDR3 is 16 amino acids long. CDR3: CASSDLPGRGTGELFF. CDR3 DNA: TGTGCCAGCAGTGATCTGCCGGGACGTGGCACCGGGGAGCTGTTTTTT.

The rearrangement uses TRBV4-2 and TRBJ2-3; D is perhaps TRBD1 (7 bases). Trimming cost V 2 bases and J 2 bases, with 14 bases left between them. CDR3 size: 16 residues. Per the germline V gene, CDR1 is LGHNA and CDR2 is YNFKEQ. CDR3 DNA: TGTGCCAGCAGCCAATCAGGGGGACTCCACACAGATACGCAGTATTTT. Protein product: CASSQSGGLHTDTQYF.

The chain employs TRBV27 and TRBJ2-1; D remains ambiguous. In germline, CDR1 is MNHEY, CDR2 SMNVEV (reference sequence). V lost 4 bases to trimming and J lost 0 bases, with 7 bases between them. CDR3 length equals 14 residues. CDR3 sequence: CASSYSVSYNEQFF. DNA for the CDR3: TGTGCCAGCAGTTACAGCGTCTCCTACAATGAGCAGTTCTTC.

The chain carries TRBV5-4 and TRBJ1-2; unclear D gene. The germline V gene encodes CDR1 SGHNT and CDR2 YYREEE (reference sequence). Trimming took 4 bases from V and 1 from J, leaving 11 bases between them. This CDR3 has 14 amino acids. The CDR3 DNA is TGTGCCAGCAGCCTGCAAACGGTTAACTATGGCTACACCTTC. This sequence encodes CASSLQTVNYGYTF.

This clone was counted between two and nine times. This chain joins TRBV6-1 and TRBJ2-1, with 8 nucleotides matching TRBD2. Germline lookup yields CDR1 MNHNS and CDR2 SASEGT. This CDR3 region has 14 residues. With V trimmed by 7 bases and J by 3 bases, 5 bases remained unmatched. CDR3 DNA: TGTGCCAGCACTCGTCTAGCGGGCTACAATGAGCAGTTCTTC. Protein: CASTRLAGYNEQFF.

V is TRBV4-2 and J is TRBJ2-1; TRBD2 aligns across 10 bases. CDR1 is LGHNA, CDR2 YNFKEQ, per germline. The length of the CDR3 is 16 residues. V shed 1 base and J 4 bases; nucleotides not matched to a gene: 4. In nucleotides, the CDR3 is TGTGCCAGCAGCCAAGGGCTAGCGGGGGAATACAATGAGCAGTTCTTC. Translation gives CASSQGLAGEYNEQFF.

This chain uses TRBV27 with TRBJ1-4; possibly TRBD1 for D (5 bases). CDR1 is MNHEY, CDR2 SMNVEV, per germline (reference sequence). The CDR3 covers 14 residues. Trimming left V 6 bases short and J 8 bases short, with 16 bases between. The CDR3 nucleotides read TGTGCCAGCAGGGGATGGGGGGAAGGGGAAAAACTGTTTTTT. It is translated as CASRGWGEGEKLFF.

The rearrangement links TRBV10-2 to TRBJ1-6, with D tentatively TRBD1 (6 bases). There are 14 residues in the CDR3. The ends were cut back, 2 bases at V and 6 bases at J, with 8 bases in the middle. CDR1 is WSHSY and CDR2 is SAAADI in the germline V gene. The CDR3 here is CASSETQGNSPLHF. CDR3 coding DNA: TGCGCCAGCAGTGAGACACAGGGTAATTCACCCCTCCACTTT.

This sequence joins TRBV6-1 and TRBJ1-6; a weak D match, TRBD1 (6 bases). Between the trimmed V and J ends, which lost 6 bases and 8 bases, there was a span of 14 bases. Germline CDR1 is MNHNS and CDR2 is SASEGT. CDR3 length equals 14 residues. CDR3 bases: TGTGCCAGCAGCACCAGGGGATCCTATTCACCCCTCCACTTT. Residues: CASSTRGSYSPLHF.

V gene TRBV15 combines with J gene TRBJ1-5; a possible D gene is TRBD1 (5 bases). V lost 4 bases and J lost 3, with 13 bases in between. Germline lookup yields CDR1 LNHNV and CDR2 YYDKDF (reference sequence). This CDR3 region has 15 residues. Written as DNA, the CDR3 is TGTGCCACCAGCATGCGGGACGGCTACAATCAGCCCCAGCATTTT. This codes for CATSMRDGYNQPQHF.

This chain uses TRBV2 with TRBJ2-2; 7 bases match TRBD1. Per the germline V gene, CDR1 is SNHLY and CDR2 is FYNNEI. The trim removed 9 bases at V and 2 bases at J, leaving 3 bases unmatched. This CDR3 comprises 13 residues. The CDR3 spells CARRDSNTGELFF. The DNA for the CDR3 is TGTGCCAGAAGGGACAGTAACACCGGGGAGCTGTTTTTT.